These 6 T cell receptor beta chains came from one sample sequenced in a study of blood T cell repertoires in COVID-19. TCRdb keeps only in-frame clones here, not all; method: immunoSEQ multiplex PCR. This sample carries 50,000 or so clones, 90% of them seen once, and the ten largest clones take around an eighth. The sequencing input was peripheral blood. The receptors come from a human donor with active COVID-19. The donor label of this sample is uncertain.

This rearrangement joins TRBV9 to TRBJ2-7, with D maybe TRBD2 (7 bases). The germline gives CDR1 SGDLS, CDR2 YYNGEE. The CDR3 is made up of 14 amino acids. V lost 5 bases and J 0 bases, leaving 12 bases between the germline ends. CDR3: CASSRGGDSYEQYF. The CDR3 coding sequence is TGTGCCAGCAGTAGGGGGGGAGACTCCTACGAGCAGTACTTC. The full variable domain, completed using reference TRBV9 and TRBJ2-7, is DSGVTQTPKHLITATGQRVTLRCSPRSGDLSVYWYQQSLDQGLQFLIQYYNGEERAKGNILERFSAQQFPDLHSELNLSSLELGDSALYFCASSRGGDSYEQYFGPGTRLTVT.

V and J are TRBV18 and TRBJ2-3; tentatively, D is TRBD1 (6 bases). CDR3 length equals 18 residues. The V gene lost 1 base and the J gene lost 0 bases, with 17 bases spanning the gap. Germline loops: CDR1 KGHSH, CDR2 LQKENI. In DNA, the CDR3 is TGTGCCAGCTCACCACTGGCTCCAGGGGCTACTAGCACAGATACGCAGTATTTT. Residues: CASSPLAPGATSTDTQYF.

V and J are TRBV7-3 and TRBJ1-2; TRBD1 aligns across 9 bases. Germline V gene data show CDR1 as SGHTA and CDR2 as FQGTGA. V dropped 4 bases and J dropped 4; count of bases not matched to a gene: 7. The CDR3 sequence is 15 residues long. The CDR3 loop is CASSSEGTGSYGYTF. In DNA form, the CDR3 reads TGTGCCAGCAGCTCGGAAGGGACAGGGTCCTATGGCTACACCTTC.

Turning to this clone: At one end the junction does not follow the germline gene, possibly because of a read error. The J gene is TRBJ2-7, the V gene TRBV7-2, with 12 bases lining up with TRBD2. The germline gives CDR1 SGHTA, CDR2 FQGNSA. This CDR3 contains 14 residues. The chain's CDR3 is CASSLAGGPNEQYF. For the CDR3, the DNA is TGTGCCAGCAGCCTAGCGGGAGGGCCGAACGAGCAGTACTTC.

The chain couples TRBV15 to TRBJ2-2, with 11 bases fitting TRBD2. V trimming: 5 bases; J trimming: 8 bases; junction bases outside the gene matches: 19. The CDR3 runs 19 residues. In germline, CDR1 is LNHNV, CDR2 YYDKDF (reference sequence). CDR3 protein: CATSQTGVLAGGTSGELFF. The CDR3 DNA reads as TGTGCCACCAGCCAAACGGGAGTCCTAGCGGGGGGTACTAGTGGGGAGCTGTTTTTT.

CDR3 coding DNA: TGTGCCAGCAGTTTATCCCCGGCCTGGAGCGGGAGGGTGGAAGATACGCAGTATTTT. This gives the protein CASSLSPAWSGRVEDTQYF. The V and J genes are TRBV27 and TRBJ2-3; 10 bases agree with TRBD2. The CDR3 is 19 amino acids. Trimming at V came to 0 bases and at J to 5 bases, leaving 14 bases not matched to a gene. CDR1 is MNHEY and CDR2 is SMNVEV in the germline V gene (reference sequence).